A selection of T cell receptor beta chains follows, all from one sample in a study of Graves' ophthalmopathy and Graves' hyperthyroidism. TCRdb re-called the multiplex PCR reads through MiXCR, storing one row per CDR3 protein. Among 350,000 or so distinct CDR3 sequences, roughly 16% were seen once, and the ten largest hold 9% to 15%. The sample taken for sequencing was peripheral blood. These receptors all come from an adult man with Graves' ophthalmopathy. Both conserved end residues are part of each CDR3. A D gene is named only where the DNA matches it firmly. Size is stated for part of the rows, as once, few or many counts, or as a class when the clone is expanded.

CASSYSKTRTGGETQYF,TGTGCCAGCAGTTACTCGAAGACCCGGACCGGCGGGGAGACCCAGTACTTC,TRBV6-5,-,TRBJ2-5,many
CAWSVGGQGAYEQYF,TGTGCCTGGAGTGTAGGTGGACAGGGGGCCTACGAGCAGTACTTC,TRBV30,TRBD1,TRBJ2-7,-
CASSYGQGIEAFF,TGTGCCAGCAGTTACGGACAGGGGATTGAAGCTTTCTTT,TRBV12-3/TRBV12-4,TRBD1,TRBJ1-1,many
CSAREGRRAWGYGYTF,TGCAGTGCTAGAGAGGGACGAAGGGCCTGGGGCTATGGCTACACCTTC,TRBV20-1,-,TRBJ1-2,many
CASSQGGSGQPQHF,TGTGCCAGCAGTCAGGGAGGGTCGGGTCAGCCCCAGCATTTT,TRBV28,-,TRBJ1-5,many
CASSLEAGRYGYTF,TGTGCCAGCAGCTTAGAGGCAGGGCGCTATGGCTACACCTTC,TRBV7-8,-,TRBJ1-2,many
CASSRGTAQKETQYF,TGTGCCAGCAGCCGTGGGACAGCCCAGAAAGAGACCCAGTACTTC,TRBV6-2/TRBV6-3,TRBD1,TRBJ2-5,many
CASTTSGNTGELFF,TGTGCCAGCACCACTAGCGGAAACACCGGGGAGCTGTTTTTT,TRBV12-3/TRBV12-4,TRBD2,TRBJ2-2,many
CASSTTQGGISNQPQHF,TGTGCCAGTAGTACCACCCAGGGGGGTATCAGCAATCAGCCCCAGCATTTT,TRBV19,TRBD1,TRBJ1-5,many
CASSLGQHNQPQHF,TGTGCCAGCAGCTTAGGACAGCACAATCAGCCCCAGCATTTT,TRBV7-2,-,TRBJ1-5,many
CASSLDRGLFNIQYF,TGTGCCAGCAGCCTTGACAGGGGCTTGTTTAACATTCAGTACTTC,TRBV3-1,TRBD1,TRBJ2-4,many
CASREPGQGIADSPLHF,TGCGCCAGCAGAGAACCGGGACAGGGAATCGCGGATTCACCCCTCCACTTT,TRBV5-1,TRBD1,TRBJ1-6,many
CASSVGRQNTEAFF,TGTGCCAGCAGCGTGGGACGGCAGAACACTGAAGCTTTCTTT,TRBV7-8,-,TRBJ1-1,many
CASRGLPSGQPQHF,TGTGCCAGCAGAGGGCTTCCGTCAGGTCAGCCCCAGCATTTT,TRBV6-1,-,TRBJ1-5,many
CASSQELGWAQPQHF,TGTGCCAGCAGCCAAGAATTGGGTTGGGCGCAGCCCCAGCATTTT,TRBV4-2,-,TRBJ1-5,few
CASSGEGRGGYTF,TGTGCCAGCAGTGGCGAAGGAAGGGGGGGCTACACCTTC,TRBV2,-,TRBJ1-2,many
CASSMGTGLINQPQHF,TGTGCCAGTAGTATGGGGACAGGTCTAATTAATCAGCCCCAGCATTTT,TRBV19,TRBD1,TRBJ1-5,many
CASSSGQVSNQPQHF,TGTGCCAGCAGTTCCGGACAGGTTAGCAATCAGCCCCAGCATTTT,TRBV6-5,TRBD1,TRBJ1-5,many
CASSQDYRQGDYGYTF,TGCGCCAGCAGCCAAGATTATCGACAGGGGGACTATGGCTACACCTTC,TRBV4-1,TRBD1,TRBJ1-2,many
CATSKTANYGYTF,TGTGCCACCAGCAAGACAGCTAACTATGGCTACACCTTC,TRBV15,-,TRBJ1-2,many
CASRERGVAYNEQFF,TGTGCCAGCAGGGAACGGGGGGTGGCCTACAATGAGCAGTTCTTC,TRBV2,TRBD2,TRBJ2-1,many
CASSYGASGYGYTF,TGTGCCAGCAGTTACGGAGCGTCGGGCTATGGCTACACCTTC,TRBV6-2/TRBV6-3,-,TRBJ1-2,many
CATTGPSDGELFF,TGTGCCACCACGGGACCGAGCGACGGGGAGCTGTTTTTT,TRBV24-1,-,TRBJ2-2,many
CASSLIRGMEQETQYF,TGTGCCAGCAGCTTAATCAGGGGTATGGAACAAGAGACCCAGTACTTC,TRBV11-2,-,TRBJ2-5,many
CSVVVSNTGELFF,TGCAGCGTTGTGGTTTCGAACACCGGGGAGCTGTTTTTT,TRBV29-1,-,TRBJ2-2,-
CAWSVDRNTGYTF,TGTGCCTGGAGTGTGGACCGCAACACGGGCTACACCTTC,TRBV30,-,TRBJ1-2,many
CAWSVLSEQYF,TGTGCCTGGAGTGTACTTTCCGAGCAGTACTTC,TRBV30,-,TRBJ2-7,many
CASSWDGNYGYTF,TGTGCCAGCAGTTGGGACGGAAACTATGGCTACACCTTC,TRBV6-5,-,TRBJ1-2,many
CASSRREGVDGYTF,TGTGCCAGCAGCCGAAGAGAGGGAGTGGATGGCTACACCTTC,TRBV7-2,-,TRBJ1-2,many
CASSLWQGANTGELFF,TGTGCCAGCAGCTTATGGCAGGGTGCGAACACCGGGGAGCTGTTTTTT,TRBV11-2,-,TRBJ2-2,many
CASSPSFGSSYEQYF,TGCGCCAGCAGCCCCTCCTTCGGGAGCTCCTACGAGCAGTACTTC,TRBV4-1,-,TRBJ2-7,many
CASPWEDRDMNEQYF,TGTGCCAGCCCTTGGGAGGACAGGGACATGAACGAGCAGTACTTC,TRBV7-2,TRBD1,TRBJ2-7,many
CASRSQPGGGNTEAFF,TGTGCCAGCAGGAGCCAACCGGGGGGCGGGAACACTGAAGCATTCTTT,TRBV7-8,-,TRBJ1-1,many